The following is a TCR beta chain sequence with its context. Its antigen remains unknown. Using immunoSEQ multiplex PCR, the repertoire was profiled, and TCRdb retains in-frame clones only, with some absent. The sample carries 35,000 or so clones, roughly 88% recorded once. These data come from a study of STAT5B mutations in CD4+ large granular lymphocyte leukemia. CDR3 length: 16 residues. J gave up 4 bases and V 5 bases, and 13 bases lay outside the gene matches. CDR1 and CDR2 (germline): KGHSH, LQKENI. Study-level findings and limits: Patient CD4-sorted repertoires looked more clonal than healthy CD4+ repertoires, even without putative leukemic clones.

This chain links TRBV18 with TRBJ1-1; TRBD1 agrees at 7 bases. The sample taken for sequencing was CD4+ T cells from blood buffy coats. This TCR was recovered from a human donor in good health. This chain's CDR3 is CASSARQGLWVTEAFF. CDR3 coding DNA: TGTGCCAGCTCAGCACGACAGGGTCTTTGGGTCACTGAAGCTTTCTTT.